One sample yielded the 14 T cell receptor beta chains listed below, sequenced in a study of early T cells in non-severe SARS-CoV-2 infection. TCRdb reanalysed the 5' RACE reads using MiXCR and keeps one entry per CDR3 protein. The sample has some 80,000 distinct CDR3 sequences, roughly 12% seen once. Source: whole blood, taken at baseline. The source of these receptors is an adult who was a healthcare worker with PCR-confirmed SARS-CoV-2 infection or an uninfected control (not recorded which). The donor label of this sample is uncertain.

The chain joins TRBV12-3 or TRBV12-4 to TRBJ1-1, with D unclear. This CDR3 has 14 residues. V was trimmed by 1 base and J by 1 base, leaving 7 bases between them. The CDR3: CASSLVAGNTEAFF. The CDR3 DNA reads TGTGCCAGCAGTTTAGTAGCTGGGAACACTGAAGCTTTCTTT.

In its sample, this clonotype was seen many times. The chain combines TRBV7-6 with TRBJ2-5; 8 bases map to TRBD1. The CDR3 consists of 15 residues. The trim removed 5 bases at V and 5 bases at J, leaving 10 bases unmatched. Germline CDR1 and CDR2: SGHVS and FNYEAQ. The CDR3 sequence is CASSRYQGAQETQYF. The CDR3 DNA sequence: TGTGCCAGCAGCCGTTACCAGGGGGCGCAGGAGACCCAGTACTTC.

This clonotype showed up just a few times. The gene calls are TRBV13 and TRBJ2-3, with 13 bases lining up with TRBD2. J gave up 9 bases and V 6 bases, and 9 bases lay outside the gene matches. Germline V gene lookup returns CDR1 PRHDT and CDR2 FYEKMQ (reference sequence). The length of the CDR3 is 15 residues. CDR3 coding DNA: TGTGCCAGCAGTGCCGGGACTAGCGGGGTGGAAACGCAGTATTTT. This gives the protein CASSAGTSGVETQYF.

In this sample, this clonotype turned up a few times. The rearrangement uses TRBV3-2 and TRBJ1-6; the D call TRBD1 from the table was never checked on the DNA. TRBV3-2 is shown as a pseudogene. CDR3 length equals 15 residues. The CDR3 spells CASSQRDRPKTALHF. In DNA form, the CDR3 reads TGTGCCAGCAGCCAACGGGACAGGCCGAAAACCGCCCTCCACTTT.

In this sample, this clonotype turned up a few times. V and J are TRBV10-3 and TRBJ2-3, with 11 bases lining up with TRBD2. J was trimmed by 3 bases and V by 3 bases; bases with no gene match: 2. Germline assignment: CDR1 ENHRY and CDR2 SYGVKD. The CDR3 extends over 15 amino acids. This CDR3 reads CAISESSGGTDTQYF. CDR3 coding DNA: TGTGCCATCAGTGAATCTAGCGGGGGGACAGATACGCAGTATTTT.

This chain uses TRBV10-3 with TRBJ2-1, with 13 bases aligning to TRBD2. The CDR3 runs 17 residues. V lost 6 bases and J lost 2; bases outside the gene matches: 7. Per germline, CDR1 ENHRY and CDR2 SYGVKD. As DNA, the CDR3 is TGTGCCATCAGCCAGACTAGCGGGGGGCCTACCTACAATGAGCAGTTCTTC. As protein: CAISQTSGGPTYNEQFF.

This clonotype was seen many times. The genes are TRBV9 and TRBJ1-4; unclear D gene. CDR3 size: 17 residues. Germline V gene lookup returns CDR1 SGDLS and CDR2 YYNGEE. V was clipped by 0 bases and J by 4 bases, with 16 bases between them. The CDR3 nucleotides are TGTGCCAGCAGCGTAGGGGGATGGGCGTCCTATAATGAAAAACTGTTTTTT. Its protein product is CASSVGGWASYNEKLFF.

The J gene is TRBJ2-1, the V gene TRBV14; 9 bases are a match to TRBD2. This CDR3 has 15 residues. V dropped 4 bases and J dropped 7; count of bases not matched to a gene: 8. The V gene's germline CDR1 is SGHDN and CDR2 FVKESK. CDR3 DNA: TGTGCCAGCAGCCCGCGGGGGGGCCGCCGAAATGAGCAGTTCTTC. Amino acids: CASSPRGGRRNEQFF.

This clonotype was detected a few times. The rearrangement links TRBV19 to TRBJ2-3, with D perhaps matching TRBD1 or TRBD2 (6 bases each). This CDR3 comprises 15 residues. Germline loops: CDR1 LNHDA, CDR2 SQIVND (reference sequence). The ends were cut back, 7 bases at V and 2 bases at J, with 16 bases in the middle. The CDR3 spells CASTPRGGSTDTQYF. CDR3 bases: TGTGCCAGTACCCCGAGAGGGGGGTCCACAGATACGCAGTATTTT.

The genes are TRBV2 and TRBJ2-1; D perhaps matches TRBD2 (5 bases). The CDR3 has 17 amino acids. The V and J ends lost 2 bases and 7 bases respectively, with 21 bases between them. Germline CDR1 reads SNHLY; CDR2 reads FYNNEI. The CDR3 protein is CASSEYWAGPRTNEQFF. The CDR3, as DNA: TGTGCCAGCAGTGAATATTGGGCGGGCCCCCGGACGAATGAGCAGTTCTTC.

This chain connects TRBV10-3 to TRBJ1-6; TRBD1 matches at 7 bases. V shed 4 bases and J 7 bases; nucleotides not matched to a gene: 4. Germline CDR1 is ENHRY and CDR2 is SYGVKD. CDR3 length: 14 residues. The CDR3 loop is CAISAGTVNSPLHF. For the CDR3, the DNA is TGTGCCATCAGTGCCGGGACAGTCAATTCACCCCTCCACTTT.

This clonotype was seen only a few times. This chain uses TRBV7-2 with TRBJ1-3; 9 positions agree with TRBD1. Germline CDR1 reads SGHTA; CDR2 reads FQGNSA. CDR3 size: 17 residues. J gave up 3 bases and V 5 bases, and 11 bases lay outside the gene matches. The CDR3 loop is CASSAGQGNLGGNTIYF. CDR3 in DNA: TGTGCCAGCAGCGCGGGACAGGGTAATTTGGGTGGAAACACCATATATTTT.

This clonotype was counted a few times. J is TRBJ2-7 and V is TRBV18; 8 bases map to TRBD2. Trimming at V came to 3 bases and at J to 5 bases, leaving 6 bases not matched to a gene. The CDR3 has 14 residues. Germline V CDR1 and CDR2: KGHSH, LQKENI. CDR3 nucleotide sequence: TGTGCCAGCTCACCGGGACTAGGTAACGACGAGCAGTACTTC. This codes for CASSPGLGNDEQYF. The variable domain in full, completed from reference TRBV18 and TRBJ2-7, reads NAGVMQNPRHLVRRRGQEARLRCSPMKGHSHVYWYRQLPEEGLKFMVYLQKENIIDESGMPKERFSAEFPKEGPSILRIQQVVRGDSAAYFCASSPGLGNDEQYFGPGTRLTVT.

In its sample, this clonotype was seen a few times. V gene TRBV11-2 combines with J gene TRBJ2-7; D remains ambiguous. Trimming stripped 3 bases from V and 4 bases from J, with 7 bases between. CDR1 and CDR2 from the germline V gene are SGHAT and FQNNGV. CDR3 length: 12 amino acids. CDR3 sequence: CASSFDVYEQYF. CDR3 DNA: TGTGCCAGCAGCTTCGATGTGTACGAGCAGTACTTC.